This passage covers 15 T cell receptor beta chains from one sample sequenced in a study of identical twins. TCRdb recomputed calls from the 5' RACE reads with MiXCR, one row per CDR3 protein. The data contain around 670,000 distinct CDR3 sequences, 5.5% to 7.5% of them seen just once; the ten biggest clones take up around 2%. Sample: naive T cells sorted from blood. Receptors originate from a man younger than 35 in good health.

This clonotype was found many times. The V call is TRBV12-3 or TRBV12-4, the J call TRBJ2-1; 10 bases are shared with TRBD2. Trimming took 9 bases from V and 3 from J; bases not matched to a gene: 8. CDR3 length: 15 residues. The DNA for the CDR3 is TGTGCCAGTGCAGCCCTAGCGGGAGTCTACAATGAGCAGTTCTTC. Its protein is CASAALAGVYNEQFF.

The sample holds a few counts of this clonotype. The genes are TRBV5-1 and TRBJ2-7; TRBD1 matches 10 bases. Germline V CDR1 and CDR2: SGHRS, YFSETQ. This CDR3 is 15 amino acids long. The trim removed 4 bases at V and 5 bases at J, leaving 9 bases unmatched. CDR3 amino acids: CASSLRLTGGHEQYF. CDR3 nucleotide sequence: TGCGCCAGCAGCCTCCGCTTGACAGGGGGCCACGAGCAGTACTTC.

The table lists this clonotype with many counts. V usage is TRBV20-1 and J usage is TRBJ2-7; 8 positions match TRBD2. Germline values: CDR1 DFQATT, CDR2 SNEGSKA (reference sequence). The CDR3 has 13 residues. The ends lost 4 bases at V and 4 bases at J; junction bases unmatched: 6. CDR3 sequence reads: CSATRAGEYEQYV. CDR3 nucleotides: TGCAGTGCTACCCGAGCGGGAGAATACGAGCAGTACGTC.

This clonotype occurred many times. As DNA, the CDR3 is TGTGCCAGCAGTTTAGAGGGCTTCTACGAGCAGTACGTC. Protein product: CASSLEGFYEQYV. The chain is built from TRBV12-3 or TRBV12-4 and TRBJ2-7; D is ambiguous. The CDR3 length is 13 residues. V was shortened by 1 base and J by 3 bases, with 7 bases between the two germline ends.

This clonotype has at least ten counts. The V call is TRBV15, the J call TRBJ2-3; 12 nucleotides align to TRBD2. The germline CDR1 and CDR2 sequences are LNHNV and YYDKDF (reference sequence). J gave up 1 base and V 1 base, and 0 bases lay outside the gene matches. The CDR3 totals 16 residues. The CDR3 DNA reads TGTGCCACCAGCAGAGGGACTAGCGGGGGCACAGATACGCAGTATTTT. This sequence encodes CATSRGTSGGTDTQYF.

This clonotype was seen more than once but under ten times. CDR3 bases: TGCAGTGCTAAAGACACAAGCAATCAGCCCCAGCATTTT. Translated: CSAKDTSNQPQHF. This sequence joins TRBV20-1 and TRBJ1-5; no reliable D call. With 4 bases removed from V and 1 base from J, the gap between germline ends came to 8 bases. CDR1 and CDR2 (germline): DFQATT, SNEGSKA (reference sequence). The CDR3 has 13 residues.

This clonotype has ten or more counts. The V gene is TRBV29-1, the J gene TRBJ2-2; 9 bases map to TRBD1. The CDR3 has 13 amino acids. V lost 7 bases and J lost 2; bases outside the gene matches: 2. Germline CDR1 and CDR2: SQVTM and ANQGSEA. The CDR3 DNA reads as TGCAGCGCGGACAGGGGTAACACCGGGGAGCTGTTTTTT. This sequence encodes CSADRGNTGELFF.

This clonotype was observed many times. The chain links TRBV24-1 to TRBJ2-1; D might be TRBD2 (5 bases). The germline V gene encodes CDR1 KGHDR and CDR2 SFDVKD. The CDR3 is 15 amino acids. V was shortened by 7 bases and J by 0 bases, with 12 bases between the two germline ends. DNA of the CDR3: TGTGCCACCAGGGGAGTTGGGTCCTCCTACAATGAGCAGTTCTTC. Encoded protein: CATRGVGSSYNEQFF.

This clonotype was observed a handful of times. The chain combines TRBV5-1 with TRBJ2-2; the D gene is possibly TRBD2 (5 bases). CDR1 SGHRS and CDR2 YFSETQ come from the germline V gene. V dropped 7 bases and J dropped 5 bases, with 18 bases sitting between them. This CDR3 has 15 amino acids. The CDR3 nucleotides read TGCGCCAGCGGGCAGCGGACCCCGGGAACCGGGGAGCTGTTTTTT. It encodes CASGQRTPGTGELFF. Together with reference TRBV5-1 and TRBJ2-2, the CDR3 gives the full variable domain: KAGVTQTPRYLIKTRGQQVTLSCSPISGHRSVSWYQQTPGQGLQFLFEYFSETQRNKGNFPGRFSGRQFSNSRSEMNVSTLELGDSALYLCASGQRTPGTGELFFGEGSRLTVL.

This clonotype was recorded many times. The rearrangement uses TRBV4-1 and TRBJ2-3; possibly TRBD1 for D (6 bases). The CDR3 loop spans 17 amino acids. The ends were cut back, 1 base at V and 3 bases at J, with 17 bases in the middle. Germline loops: CDR1 MGHRA, CDR2 YSYEKL. CDR3 in amino acids: CASSQAIAGVLTDTQYF. Written as DNA, the CDR3 is TGCGCCAGCAGCCAAGCTATCGCAGGGGTTTTGACAGATACGCAGTATTTT.

This clonotype occurred a few times. The rearrangement uses TRBV27 and TRBJ2-7; 7 nucleotides match TRBD2. Losses at the gene ends were 3 bases for V and 6 bases for J; bases not matched to a gene: 8. CDR1 MNHEY and CDR2 SMNVEV come from the germline V gene (reference sequence). This CDR3 region has 14 residues. The CDR3 is CASSFMGGSCEQYV. The CDR3 nucleotides read TGTGCCAGCAGTTTCATGGGCGGGAGCTGCGAGCAGTACGTC.

The rearrangement links TRBV24-1 to TRBJ2-1, with TRBD2 as a possible D gene (6 bases). The CDR3 has 14 amino acids. Germline-derived CDR1 and CDR2 are KGHDR and SFDVKD. The V end was cut by 4 bases, the J end by 4 bases, with 10 bases between. CDR3 nucleotide sequence: TGTGCCACCAGTGAACTAGCTGGGTACAATGAGCAGTTCTTC. This translates into CATSELAGYNEQFF.

This clonotype has at least ten counts. This chain links TRBV6-2 or TRBV6-3 with TRBJ1-5, with 12 bases identical to TRBD1. CDR3 length: 15 amino acids. The V segment lost 7 bases and the J segment 3 bases; nucleotides outside the gene matches: 4. The germline V gene encodes CDR1 MNHEY and CDR2 SVGEGT. CDR3 sequence reads: CASIPGQGANQPQHF. CDR3 bases: TGTGCCAGCATCCCGGGACAGGGGGCCAATCAGCCCCAGCATTTT.

Comments on this clonotype: A much larger clone differs from this one at a single base, so this may be a read error. The chain carries TRBV12-3 or TRBV12-4 and TRBJ1-2, with D perhaps matching TRBD1 (5 bases). The CDR3 consists of 12 residues. The CDR3 DNA reads as TGTGCCTGCAGTCCAGGGCTCTATGGCTACACCTTC. Translated: CACSPGLYGYTF.

The chain is built from TRBV4-1 and TRBJ2-1; D gene unclear. The CDR3 runs to 17 residues. Between the trimmed V and J ends, which lost 6 bases and 0 bases, there was a span of 18 bases. CDR1 is MGHRA and CDR2 is YSYEKL in the germline V gene. The CDR3 region has the DNA TGCGCCAGCAGATTGGAAAGCCCGACCCACTCCTACAATGAGCAGTTCTTC. Translated: CASRLESPTHSYNEQFF.